The 4 T cell receptor beta chains listed next were all sequenced from one sample in a study of T cell responses to AZD1222 COVID-19 vaccine. The protocol was immunoSEQ multiplex PCR, while the TCRdb copy is restricted to in-frame clones and leaves out a portion. The sample holds 95,000 to 150,000 clones, 92% seen once. The sequenced sample was peripheral blood, obtained on day 0 of AZD1222 vaccination. These TCRs come from an adult in good health.

V usage is TRBV5-1 and J usage is TRBJ2-2; no reliable D call. The CDR3 spans 17 residues. Germline lookup yields CDR1 SGHRS and CDR2 YFSETQ. Trimming cost V 1 base and J 4 bases, with 17 bases left between them. This chain's CDR3 is CASSLFPVESSTGELFF. CDR3 DNA sequence: TGCGCCAGCAGCTTGTTTCCGGTCGAGAGTAGCACCGGGGAGCTGTTTTTT.

V usage is TRBV25-1 and J usage is TRBJ1-1; D is uncertain. Trimming shortened V by 2 bases and J by 2 bases, and 9 bases separated the two germline ends. The CDR3 totals 14 residues. Germline CDR1 is MGHDK and CDR2 is SYGVNS. The CDR3 coding sequence is TGTGCCAGCAGTGAACGAGCCTTAAACACTGAAGCTTTCTTT. Its translation: CASSERALNTEAFF.

This chain joins TRBV7-9 and TRBJ1-1; TRBD1 might be the D (5 bases). V lost 5 bases and J lost 8, with 24 bases in between. The CDR3 is 16 amino acids. Germline values: CDR1 SEHNR, CDR2 FQNEAQ (reference sequence). The CDR3 DNA follows: TGTGCCAGCAGCCCCCCCAGGCAGGGATCCCTGGCCGAAGCTTTCTTT. It codes for CASSPPRQGSLAEAFF.

CDR3 in DNA: TGCGCCAGCAGCCCTGATACAGGGGGCTATGGCTACACCTTC. It specifies CASSPDTGGYGYTF. The chain uses TRBV5-1 and TRBJ1-2; 8 bases are a match to TRBD1. The V gene end was trimmed by 4 bases and the J gene end by 4 bases; junction bases not matched to a gene: 6. Germline V gives CDR1 SGHRS, CDR2 YFSETQ. The CDR3 consists of 14 residues.